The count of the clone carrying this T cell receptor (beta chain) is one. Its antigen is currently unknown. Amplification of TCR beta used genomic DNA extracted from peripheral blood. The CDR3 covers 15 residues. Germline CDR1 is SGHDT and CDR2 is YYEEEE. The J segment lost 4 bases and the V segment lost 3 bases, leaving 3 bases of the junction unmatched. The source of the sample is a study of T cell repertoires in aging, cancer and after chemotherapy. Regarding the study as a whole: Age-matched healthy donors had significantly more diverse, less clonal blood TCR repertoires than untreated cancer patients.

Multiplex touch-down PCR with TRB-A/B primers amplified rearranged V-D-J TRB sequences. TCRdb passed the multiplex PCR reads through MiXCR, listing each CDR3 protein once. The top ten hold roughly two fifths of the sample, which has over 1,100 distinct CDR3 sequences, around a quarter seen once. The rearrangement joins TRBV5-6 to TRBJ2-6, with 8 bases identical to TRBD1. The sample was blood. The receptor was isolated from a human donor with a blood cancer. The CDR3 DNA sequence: TGTGCCAGCAGCTCTCAGGGGGCCGGGGCCAACGTCCTGACTTTC. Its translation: CASSSQGAGANVLTF.